The 12 T cell receptor beta chains given below trace back to one sample, sequenced in a study of vaccination and CD4 T cells after COVID-19. Their specific antigens are unknown. Treatment noted: approximately nine-day PBMC culture with coronavirus spike peptide pools or control peptides (ViraFEST assay). With the Oncomine TCR Beta short-read assay, DNA from cultured CD4+ T cells was sequenced. TCRdb recomputed calls from the PCR reads with MiXCR, one row per CDR3 protein. In the table there are more than 20,000 distinct CDR3 sequences, 40% to 55% of which are singletons. This sample comprised CD4+ T cells from blood, cultured in vitro, obtained before SARS-CoV-2 vaccination. All receptors derive from a human donor who received a COVID-19 vaccine.

The genes are TRBV5-1 and TRBJ1-1; D gene unclear. This CDR3 contains 14 residues. V was cut by 4 bases and J by 3 bases, with 13 bases left in between. CDR1 is SGHRS, CDR2 YFSETQ, per germline. For the CDR3, the DNA is TGCGCCAGCAGCACACGGAACCGGGACACTGAAGCTTTCTTT. Its translation: CASSTRNRDTEAFF. Full variable domain (outside the CDR3, taken from reference TRBV5-1 and TRBJ1-1): KAGVTQTPRYLIKTRGQQVTLSCSPISGHRSVSWYQQTPGQGLQFLFEYFSETQRNKGNFPGRFSGRQFSNSRSEMNVSTLELGDSALYLCASSTRNRDTEAFFGQGTRLTVV.

The gene calls are TRBV5-4 and TRBJ2-1; 12 positions match TRBD2. CDR3 length: 16 residues. The V gene end was trimmed by 4 bases and the J gene end by 7 bases; junction bases not matched to a gene: 9. The germline V gene encodes CDR1 SGHNT and CDR2 YYREEE (reference sequence). The CDR3: CASSRGLAGMGNEQFF. CDR3 nucleotide sequence: TGTGCCAGCAGCCGAGGACTAGCGGGGATGGGAAATGAGCAGTTCTTC.

The rearrangement uses TRBV2 and TRBJ2-5, with D possibly TRBD2 on 6 matching bases. Germline CDR1 reads SNHLY; CDR2 reads FYNNEI. The V end was cut by 4 bases, the J end by 1 base, with 13 bases between. This CDR3 contains 15 residues. The CDR3 DNA reads TGTGCCAGCAGTGTCCTTGCGGGGCCCCAAGAGACCCAGTACTTC. Protein product: CASSVLAGPQETQYF.

The J gene is TRBJ1-4, the V gene TRBV20-1, with unresolved D. V lost 3 bases to trimming and J lost 3 bases, with 8 bases between them. The CDR3 totals 13 residues. Germline loops: CDR1 DFQATT, CDR2 SNEGSKA (reference sequence). CDR3 bases: TGCAGTGCTAGGACGGACCCTAATGAAAAACTGTTTTTT. This encodes CSARTDPNEKLFF.

This clonotype has more than one count but fewer than ten. For the CDR3, the DNA is TGCAGTGCTATCGGCGGGGACACTGAAGCTTTCTTT. Its protein is CSAIGGDTEAFF. V and J are TRBV20-1 and TRBJ1-1; no reliable D call. The CDR3 has 12 amino acids. V was cut by 4 bases and J by 3 bases, with 9 bases left in between. The germline V gene encodes CDR1 DFQATT and CDR2 SNEGSKA (reference sequence).

V and J are TRBV6-1 and TRBJ2-2; TRBD2 matches at 9 bases. This CDR3 comprises 17 residues. The germline gives CDR1 MNHNS, CDR2 SASEGT. The J segment lost 1 base and the V segment lost 4 bases, leaving 7 bases of the junction unmatched. The CDR3 protein is CASSAKAGGWNTGELFF. DNA of the CDR3: TGTGCCAGCAGTGCCAAAGCGGGGGGCTGGAACACCGGGGAGCTGTTTTTT.

The rearrangement joins TRBV5-5 to TRBJ2-7; TRBD1 might be the D (6 bases). This CDR3 spans 15 amino acids. Trimming removed 0 bases at V and 2 bases at J, with 12 bases between. Looked up from germline, CDR1 is SGHKS and CDR2 is YYEKEE (reference sequence). The CDR3 region is CASSLANREAYEQYF. CDR3 in DNA: TGTGCCAGCAGCTTGGCCAACAGGGAAGCCTACGAGCAGTACTTC.

This clonotype was detected only a few times. The J gene is TRBJ2-5, the V gene TRBV2; the match to TRBD1 covers 7 bases. V lost 5 bases, J lost 5 bases, and 23 bases stayed unmatched. This CDR3 contains 19 residues. Germline assignment: CDR1 SNHLY and CDR2 FYNNEI. The CDR3 DNA reads TGTGCCAGCAGTACTAGGGGGCGGAGGACCCAACTGAGTGGTGAGACCCAGTACTTC. It encodes CASSTRGRRTQLSGETQYF. Full variable domain (rest looked up from reference TRBV2 and TRBJ2-5): EPEVTQTPSHQVTQMGQEVILRCVPISNHLYFYWYRQILGQKVEFLVSFYNNEISEKSEIFDDQFSVERPDGSNFTLKIRSTKLEDSAMYFCASSTRGRRTQLSGETQYFGPGTRLLVL.

This chain links TRBV25-1 with TRBJ1-5; weak D call: TRBD1 (5 bases). The V and J ends lost 4 bases and 1 base respectively, with 11 bases between them. Germline V gene data show CDR1 as MGHDK and CDR2 as SYGVNS. The CDR3 is 15 amino acids. The CDR3, as DNA: TGTGCCAGCAGTGTCTCGGGGGGGAGCAATCAGCCCCAGCATTTT. This gives the protein CASSVSGGSNQPQHF.

The chain has TRBV12-5 and TRBJ2-7; D is undetermined. This CDR3 contains 12 residues. Germline-derived CDR1 and CDR2 are LGHNT and FRNRAP. V lost 7 bases, J lost 1 base, and 8 bases lay in between. As DNA, the CDR3 is TGTGCTAGTGCCGGGCGGTCCTACGAGCAGTACTTC. It encodes CASAGRSYEQYF.

This clonotype came up a few times. The gene calls are TRBV10-1 and TRBJ1-6, with D unclear. The ends were cut back, 3 bases at V and 6 bases at J, with 3 bases in the middle. In germline, CDR1 is WNHNN, CDR2 SYGVQD (reference sequence). This CDR3 is built from 12 residues. CDR3 bases: TGCGCCAGCAGTGACCCTAATTCACCCCTCCACTTT. Translation gives CASSDPNSPLHF.

This clonotype appeared a few times. The rearrangement uses TRBV5-5 and TRBJ2-5; 8 bases are shared with TRBD1. After removal of 5 bases from V and 2 bases from J, the junction contained 8 bases not matched to a gene. The germline gives CDR1 SGHKS, CDR2 YYEKEE (reference sequence). The CDR3 loop spans 15 amino acids. CDR3 sequence reads: CASRVTGGFQETQYF. In DNA, the CDR3 is TGTGCCAGCAGGGTAACAGGGGGTTTTCAAGAGACCCAGTACTTC.